This TCR beta chain is drawn from a study of resident and recirculating memory T cells in vitiligo. Confetti depigmentation, marking active vitiligo, was absent in these patients. Patients had received no treatment within the previous three months. Germline lookup yields CDR1 MNHNS and CDR2 SASEGT. The V and J ends lost 2 bases and 6 bases, in that order; junction bases with no gene match: 1. The CDR3 is 15 residues long. Repertoires were generated with immunoSEQ multiplex PCR, while TCRdb's copy carries only in-frame clones and drops some. The table includes about 76,000 clones, approximately 90% detected once.

The chain recombines TRBV6-1 with TRBJ2-2, with 12 bases lining up with TRBD2. This TCR was recovered from a male donor with vitiligo. Sequencing input: blood. CDR3 in amino acids: CASSELAGGPGELFF. CDR3 nucleotide sequence: TGTGCCAGCAGTGAACTAGCGGGAGGGCCCGGGGAGCTGTTTTTT.